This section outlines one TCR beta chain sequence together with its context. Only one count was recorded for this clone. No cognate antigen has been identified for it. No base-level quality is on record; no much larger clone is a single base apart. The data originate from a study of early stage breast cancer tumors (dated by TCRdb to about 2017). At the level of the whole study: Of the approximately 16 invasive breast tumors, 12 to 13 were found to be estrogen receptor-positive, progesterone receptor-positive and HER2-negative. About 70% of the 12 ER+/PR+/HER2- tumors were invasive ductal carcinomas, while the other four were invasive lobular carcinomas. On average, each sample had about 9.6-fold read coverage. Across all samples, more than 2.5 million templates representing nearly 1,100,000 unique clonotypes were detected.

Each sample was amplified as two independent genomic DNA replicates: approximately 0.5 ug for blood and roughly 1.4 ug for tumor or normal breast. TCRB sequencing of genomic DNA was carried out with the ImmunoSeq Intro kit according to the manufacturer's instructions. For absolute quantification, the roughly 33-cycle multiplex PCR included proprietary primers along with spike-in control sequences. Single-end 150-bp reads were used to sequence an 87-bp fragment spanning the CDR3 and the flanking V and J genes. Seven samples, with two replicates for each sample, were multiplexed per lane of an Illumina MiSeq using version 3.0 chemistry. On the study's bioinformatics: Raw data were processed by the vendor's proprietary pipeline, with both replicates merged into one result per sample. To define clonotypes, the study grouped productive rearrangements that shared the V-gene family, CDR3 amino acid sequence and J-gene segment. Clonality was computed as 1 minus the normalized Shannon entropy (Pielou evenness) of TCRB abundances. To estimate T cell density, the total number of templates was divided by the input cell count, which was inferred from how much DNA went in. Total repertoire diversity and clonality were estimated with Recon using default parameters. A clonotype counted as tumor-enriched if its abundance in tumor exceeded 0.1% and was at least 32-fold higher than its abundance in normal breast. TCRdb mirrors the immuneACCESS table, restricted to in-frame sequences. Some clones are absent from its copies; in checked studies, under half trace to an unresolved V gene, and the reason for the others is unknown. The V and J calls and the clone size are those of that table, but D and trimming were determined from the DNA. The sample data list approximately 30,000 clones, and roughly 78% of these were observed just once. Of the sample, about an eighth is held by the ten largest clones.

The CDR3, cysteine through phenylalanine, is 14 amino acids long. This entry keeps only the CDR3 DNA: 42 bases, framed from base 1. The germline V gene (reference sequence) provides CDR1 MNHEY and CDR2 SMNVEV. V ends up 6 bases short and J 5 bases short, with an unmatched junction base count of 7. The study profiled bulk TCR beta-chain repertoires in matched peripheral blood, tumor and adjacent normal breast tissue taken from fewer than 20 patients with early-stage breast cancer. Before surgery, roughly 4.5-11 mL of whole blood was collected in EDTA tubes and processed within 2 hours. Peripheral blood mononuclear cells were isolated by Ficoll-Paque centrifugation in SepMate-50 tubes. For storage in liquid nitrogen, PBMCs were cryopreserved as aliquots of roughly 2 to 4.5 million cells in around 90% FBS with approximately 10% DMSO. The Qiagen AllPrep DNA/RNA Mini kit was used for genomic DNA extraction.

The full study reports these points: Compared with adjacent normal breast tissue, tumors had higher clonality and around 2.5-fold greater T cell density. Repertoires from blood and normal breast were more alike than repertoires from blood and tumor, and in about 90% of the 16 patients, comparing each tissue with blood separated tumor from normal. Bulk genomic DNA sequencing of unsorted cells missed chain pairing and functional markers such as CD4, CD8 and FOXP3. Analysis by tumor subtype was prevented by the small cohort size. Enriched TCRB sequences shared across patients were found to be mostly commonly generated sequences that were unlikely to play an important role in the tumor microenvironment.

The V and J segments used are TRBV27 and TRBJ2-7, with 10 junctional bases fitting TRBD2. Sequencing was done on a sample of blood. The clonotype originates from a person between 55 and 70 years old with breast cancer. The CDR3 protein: CASRLAGERHEQYF. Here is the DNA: TGTGCCAGCAGGCTAGCGGGAGAGCGTCACGAGCAGTACTTC.